A selection of T cell receptor beta chains follows, all from one sample in a study of technical replicates of blood from several donors. TCRdb keeps only in-frame clones here, not all; method: immunoSEQ multiplex PCR. The sample lists approximately 70,000 clones, about nine tenths occurring once. What was sequenced was T cells isolated from PBMCs. The receptors shown here come from a human donor in good health. Some clones in this sample may be carry-over from other donors' samples. CDR3s include the opening cysteine and the closing phenylalanine or tryptophan. The order of the fields is clone size, J gene, V gene, D gene, CDR3 protein, CDR3 DNA. A D gene is named only where the DNA matches it firmly. Some rows have no size entry. The others give once, few or many, or a class for an expanded clone.

abundance: once; j_gene: TRBJ1-6; v_gene: TRBV4-1; d_gene: -; CDR3aa: CASSPSIRRAHSPLHF; CDR3nt: TGCGCCAGCAGCCCATCTATCCGGCGGGCCCATTCACCCCTCCACTTT
abundance: few; j_gene: TRBJ1-4; v_gene: TRBV29-1; d_gene: TRBD1; CDR3aa: CSVDLHRGNEKLFF; CDR3nt: TGCAGCGTTGATTTGCACAGGGGGAATGAAAAACTGTTTTTT
abundance: -; j_gene: TRBJ1-1; v_gene: TRBV28; d_gene: -; CDR3aa: CASSFNLQDNMNTEAFF; CDR3nt: TGTGCCAGCAGTTTTAATTTGCAGGACAACATGAACACTGAAGCTTTCTTT
abundance: -; j_gene: TRBJ2-1; v_gene: TRBV15; d_gene: TRBD2; CDR3aa: CATSNLAGGGNEQFF; CDR3nt: TGTGCCACCAGCAACCTAGCGGGAGGGGGTAATGAGCAGTTCTTC
abundance: -; j_gene: TRBJ2-1; v_gene: TRBV6-1; d_gene: -; CDR3aa: CASSSLFIDTSVIF; CDR3nt: TGTGCCAGCAGTTCTCTCTTCATTGACACTAGTGTGATCTTC
abundance: -; j_gene: TRBJ1-4; v_gene: TRBV19; d_gene: -; CDR3aa: CASSSRPIPSLSEKLFF; CDR3nt: TGTGCCAGTAGTTCCCGCCCGATTCCCTCCTTGAGTGAAAAACTGTTTTTT
abundance: -; j_gene: TRBJ2-7; v_gene: TRBV9; d_gene: -; CDR3aa: CASSVGGGLFYEQYF; CDR3nt: TGTGCCAGCAGCGTAGGAGGGGGTCTCTTCTACGAGCAGTACTTC
abundance: -; j_gene: TRBJ1-5; v_gene: TRBV10-2; d_gene: TRBD1; CDR3aa: CASSSDRAHNQPQHF; CDR3nt: TGCGCCAGCAGTTCTGACAGGGCCCACAATCAGCCCCAGCATTTT
abundance: -; j_gene: TRBJ1-5; v_gene: TRBV30; d_gene: TRBD1; CDR3aa: CAWTTGQVGNQPQHF; CDR3nt: TGTGCCTGGACCACAGGACAGGTCGGCAATCAGCCCCAGCATTTT
abundance: -; j_gene: TRBJ2-7; v_gene: TRBV5-6; d_gene: -; CDR3aa: CASGPGFRYF; CDR3nt: TGTGCCAGCGGCCCGGGATTTCGGTACTTC
abundance: few; j_gene: TRBJ1-5; v_gene: TRBV30; d_gene: -; CDR3aa: CAWSYLTAAGQPQHF; CDR3nt: TGTGCCTGGTCTTACCTAACCGCCGCTGGTCAGCCCCAGCATTTT
abundance: -; j_gene: TRBJ2-1; v_gene: TRBV5-1; d_gene: -; CDR3aa: CASSLVGTAHNEQFF; CDR3nt: TGCGCCAGCAGCTTGGTAGGGACTGCCCACAATGAGCAGTTCTTC
abundance: -; j_gene: TRBJ1-6; v_gene: TRBV23-1; d_gene: -; CDR3aa: CASSSVAGVSPLHF; CDR3nt: TGCGCCAGCAGCTCGGTCGCAGGGGTTTCACCCCTCCACTTT
abundance: -; j_gene: TRBJ1-1; v_gene: TRBV25-1; d_gene: -; CDR3aa: CASSPPGTEAFF; CDR3nt: TGTGCCAGCAGTCCTCCCGGGACTGAAGCTTTCTTT
abundance: -; j_gene: TRBJ1-2; v_gene: TRBV7-9; d_gene: TRBD1; CDR3aa: CASSLAWTGNYGYTF; CDR3nt: TGTGCCAGCAGCTTAGCGTGGACAGGGAACTATGGCTACACCTTC
abundance: few; j_gene: TRBJ1-5; v_gene: TRBV2; d_gene: TRBD1; CDR3aa: CASSRDRFNQPQHF; CDR3nt: TGTGCCAGCAGCCGGGACAGGTTCAATCAGCCCCAGCATTTT
abundance: -; j_gene: TRBJ2-3; v_gene: TRBV2; d_gene: TRBD1; CDR3aa: CASSVRDSGDTQYF; CDR3nt: TGTGCCAGCAGTGTTAGGGACAGCGGAGATACGCAGTATTTT
abundance: -; j_gene: TRBJ2-7; v_gene: TRBV10-2; d_gene: -; CDR3aa: CASSESKLATYEQYF; CDR3nt: TGCGCCAGCAGTGAGTCGAAGCTAGCCACCTACGAGCAGTACTTC
abundance: -; j_gene: TRBJ2-1; v_gene: TRBV19; d_gene: TRBD1; CDR3aa: CASSTAGTANNEQFF; CDR3nt: TGTGCCAGTAGTACGGCCGGGACAGCAAACAATGAGCAGTTCTTC
abundance: -; j_gene: TRBJ1-1; v_gene: TRBV27; d_gene: TRBD1; CDR3aa: CASSTRQGRTEAFF; CDR3nt: TGTGCCAGCAGTACCCGACAGGGGCGGACTGAAGCTTTCTTT
abundance: few; j_gene: TRBJ2-7; v_gene: TRBV29-1; d_gene: TRBD1; CDR3aa: CSVILTGGDEYEQYF; CDR3nt: TGCAGCGTTATACTAACAGGGGGCGACGAGTACGAGCAGTACTTC
abundance: -; j_gene: TRBJ1-2; v_gene: TRBV14; d_gene: -; CDR3aa: CASSQGYADGYTF; CDR3nt: TGTGCCAGCAGCCAGGGTTATGCGGATGGCTACACCTTC
abundance: -; j_gene: TRBJ1-5; v_gene: TRBV2; d_gene: TRBD1; CDR3aa: CASSATWTGSNQPQHF; CDR3nt: TGTGCCAGCAGTGCTACCTGGACAGGGAGCAATCAGCCCCAGCATTTT
abundance: once; j_gene: TRBJ1-1; v_gene: TRBV7-2; d_gene: TRBD1; CDR3aa: CASSLDRGSLGEAFF; CDR3nt: TGTGCCAGCAGCTTAGACAGGGGGTCTCTCGGTGAAGCTTTCTTT
abundance: -; j_gene: TRBJ2-1; v_gene: TRBV30; d_gene: TRBD2; CDR3aa: CAWSVSRVAGVLF; CDR3nt: TGTGCCTGGAGTGTTAGCCGTGTCGCGGGAGTGCTCTTC
abundance: -; j_gene: TRBJ1-2; v_gene: TRBV5-4; d_gene: -; CDR3aa: CASSFWNGYGYTF; CDR3nt: TGTGCCAGCAGCTTCTGGAACGGGTATGGCTACACCTTC
abundance: -; j_gene: TRBJ1-5; v_gene: TRBV27; d_gene: -; CDR3aa: CASSSLGENGRPQHF; CDR3nt: TGTGCCAGCAGTTCCCTGGGAGAAAATGGGCGGCCCCAGCATTTT
abundance: -; j_gene: TRBJ2-7; v_gene: TRBV4-3; d_gene: TRBD2; CDR3aa: CASSHGREQYF; CDR3nt: TGCGCCAGCAGCCACGGGAGGGAGCAGTACTTC
abundance: once; j_gene: TRBJ1-5; v_gene: TRBV4-1; d_gene: TRBD1; CDR3aa: CASSQAGTDLNQPQHF; CDR3nt: TGCGCCAGCAGCCAGGCCGGGACAGACCTCAATCAGCCCCAGCATTTT
abundance: -; j_gene: TRBJ1-3; v_gene: TRBV6-6; d_gene: -; CDR3aa: CASSYSAGAGNTIYF; CDR3nt: TGTGCCAGCAGTTACTCCGCCGGGGCTGGAAACACCATATATTTT
abundance: -; j_gene: TRBJ2-7; v_gene: TRBV5-1; d_gene: TRBD1; CDR3aa: CASSLEGGGYEQYF; CDR3nt: TGCGCCAGCAGCTTGGAAGGGGGCGGCTACGAGCAGTACTTC
abundance: -; j_gene: TRBJ2-7; v_gene: TRBV5-1; d_gene: -; CDR3aa: CASSSYGGPNEQYF; CDR3nt: TGCGCCAGCAGCTCCTACGGGGGTCCCAACGAGCAGTACTTC
abundance: -; j_gene: TRBJ1-4; v_gene: TRBV7-9; d_gene: -; CDR3aa: CASSLERTGVGNEKLFF; CDR3nt: TGTGCCAGCAGCTTAGAAAGGACGGGGGTAGGGAATGAAAAACTGTTTTTT
abundance: -; j_gene: TRBJ1-1; v_gene: TRBV5-1; d_gene: -; CDR3aa: CASTLTGEEAFF; CDR3nt: TGCGCCAGCACCTTGACCGGAGAGGAAGCTTTCTTT
abundance: -; j_gene: TRBJ2-3; v_gene: TRBV5-1; d_gene: TRBD2; CDR3aa: CASSFSGTSTDTQYF; CDR3nt: TGCGCCAGCAGCTTTAGCGGGACTAGCACAGATACGCAGTATTTT
abundance: -; j_gene: TRBJ2-1; v_gene: TRBV30; d_gene: -; CDR3aa: CAWSVGPAAYNEQFF; CDR3nt: TGTGCCTGGAGTGTAGGTCCAGCGGCCTACAATGAGCAGTTCTTC
abundance: -; j_gene: TRBJ2-6; v_gene: TRBV7-8; d_gene: -; CDR3aa: CASKLRRDNQYSGANVLTF; CDR3nt: TGTGCCAGCAAACTCCGACGGGACAACCAGTACTCTGGGGCCAACGTCCTGACTTTC
abundance: -; j_gene: TRBJ1-1; v_gene: TRBV6-1; d_gene: -; CDR3aa: CASSEGRMRGDTEAFF; CDR3nt: TGTGCCAGCAGCGAAGGACGGATGCGGGGGGACACTGAAGCTTTCTTT
abundance: -; j_gene: TRBJ1-1; v_gene: TRBV13; d_gene: TRBD1; CDR3aa: CASSGTGEERANTEAFF; CDR3nt: TGTGCCAGCAGCGGGACAGGGGAGGAAAGGGCGAACACTGAAGCTTTCTTT
abundance: few; j_gene: TRBJ1-6; v_gene: TRBV4-1; d_gene: TRBD1; CDR3aa: CASSPTGAYSSPLHF; CDR3nt: TGCGCCAGCAGCCCAACAGGGGCTTATAGTTCACCCCTCCACTTT
abundance: once; j_gene: TRBJ2-3; v_gene: TRBV4-1; d_gene: -; CDR3aa: CASSQRDSRDTQYF; CDR3nt: TGCGCCAGCAGCCAACGGGACTCAAGAGATACGCAGTATTTT
abundance: -; j_gene: TRBJ1-1; v_gene: TRBV27; d_gene: -; CDR3aa: CASSSQQNTEAFF; CDR3nt: TGTGCCAGCAGTTCACAGCAGAACACTGAAGCTTTCTTT
abundance: -; j_gene: TRBJ2-7; v_gene: TRBV4-1; d_gene: -; CDR3aa: CASSQEAEFSEQYF; CDR3nt: TGCGCCAGCAGCCAAGAAGCGGAGTTCTCCGAGCAGTACTTC
abundance: -; j_gene: TRBJ2-2; v_gene: TRBV10-3; d_gene: -; CDR3aa: CAVSSRDTISANTGELFF; CDR3nt: TGTGCCGTCTCCTCCCGGGATACTATTTCCGCGAACACCGGGGAGCTGTTTTTT
abundance: -; j_gene: TRBJ1-1; v_gene: TRBV2; d_gene: -; CDR3aa: CASTGHPNTEAFF; CDR3nt: TGTGCCAGCACAGGACACCCGAACACTGAAGCTTTCTTT
abundance: once; j_gene: TRBJ2-5; v_gene: TRBV6-5; d_gene: -; CDR3aa: CASHLAGTETQYF; CDR3nt: TGTGCCAGTCATCTAGCAGGAACAGAGACCCAGTACTTC
abundance: -; j_gene: TRBJ2-1; v_gene: TRBV5-1; d_gene: TRBD2; CDR3aa: CASSLKREGNEQFF; CDR3nt: TGCGCCAGCAGCTTGAAGCGGGAGGGTAATGAGCAGTTCTTC
abundance: -; j_gene: TRBJ2-1; v_gene: TRBV11-2; d_gene: TRBD2; CDR3aa: CASSLAGLAGVFPANEQFF; CDR3nt: TGTGCCAGCAGCTTAGCAGGACTAGCGGGAGTCTTCCCGGCGAATGAGCAGTTCTTC
abundance: -; j_gene: TRBJ1-5; v_gene: TRBV27; d_gene: TRBD1; CDR3aa: CASSPIRQGINQPQHF; CDR3nt: TGTGCCAGCAGTCCCATCCGACAGGGGATCAATCAGCCCCAGCATTTT
abundance: -; j_gene: TRBJ1-2; v_gene: TRBV13; d_gene: -; CDR3aa: CASSLGQGDYGYTF; CDR3nt: TGTGCCAGCAGCTTAGGCCAGGGTGACTATGGCTACACCTTC
abundance: -; j_gene: TRBJ2-1; v_gene: TRBV5-1; d_gene: -; CDR3aa: CASSFRDFYNEQFF; CDR3nt: TGCGCCAGCAGCTTCCGGGACTTCTACAATGAGCAGTTCTTC
abundance: once; j_gene: TRBJ2-3; v_gene: TRBV5-4; d_gene: -; CDR3aa: CASSLASGTDTQYF; CDR3nt: TGTGCCAGCAGCTTGGCTAGCGGCACAGATACGCAGTATTTT
abundance: -; j_gene: TRBJ1-1; v_gene: TRBV4-1; d_gene: -; CDR3aa: CASSHPAGVNTEAFF; CDR3nt: TGCGCCAGCAGCCACCCCGCAGGGGTGAACACTGAAGCTTTCTTT
abundance: -; j_gene: TRBJ1-2; v_gene: TRBV30; d_gene: TRBD1; CDR3aa: CASPPPGQVTGYTF; CDR3nt: TGTGCCTCTCCGCCACCGGGACAGGTGACCGGCTACACCTTC
abundance: once; j_gene: TRBJ2-3; v_gene: TRBV5-1; d_gene: TRBD2; CDR3aa: CASSLASGGDTQYF; CDR3nt: TGCGCCAGCAGCTTGGCTAGCGGGGGGGATACGCAGTATTTT
abundance: -; j_gene: TRBJ1-5; v_gene: TRBV30; d_gene: TRBD1; CDR3aa: CAWSPPGQISNQPQHF; CDR3nt: TGTGCCTGGAGTCCACCGGGACAGATTAGCAATCAGCCCCAGCATTTT
abundance: -; j_gene: TRBJ2-7; v_gene: TRBV28; d_gene: -; CDR3aa: CASSFRLGHEQYF; CDR3nt: TGTGCCAGCAGTTTCAGACTAGGGCACGAGCAGTACTTC
abundance: -; j_gene: TRBJ1-2; v_gene: TRBV5-4; d_gene: TRBD1; CDR3aa: CASSLWGQGETRIGYTF; CDR3nt: TGTGCCAGCAGCTTGTGGGGACAGGGGGAAACCCGCATTGGCTACACCTTC
abundance: -; j_gene: TRBJ1-1; v_gene: TRBV25-1; d_gene: TRBD1; CDR3aa: CASSEVSGGVRTEAFF; CDR3nt: TGTGCCAGCAGTGAGGTTTCAGGGGGCGTACGAACTGAAGCTTTCTTT